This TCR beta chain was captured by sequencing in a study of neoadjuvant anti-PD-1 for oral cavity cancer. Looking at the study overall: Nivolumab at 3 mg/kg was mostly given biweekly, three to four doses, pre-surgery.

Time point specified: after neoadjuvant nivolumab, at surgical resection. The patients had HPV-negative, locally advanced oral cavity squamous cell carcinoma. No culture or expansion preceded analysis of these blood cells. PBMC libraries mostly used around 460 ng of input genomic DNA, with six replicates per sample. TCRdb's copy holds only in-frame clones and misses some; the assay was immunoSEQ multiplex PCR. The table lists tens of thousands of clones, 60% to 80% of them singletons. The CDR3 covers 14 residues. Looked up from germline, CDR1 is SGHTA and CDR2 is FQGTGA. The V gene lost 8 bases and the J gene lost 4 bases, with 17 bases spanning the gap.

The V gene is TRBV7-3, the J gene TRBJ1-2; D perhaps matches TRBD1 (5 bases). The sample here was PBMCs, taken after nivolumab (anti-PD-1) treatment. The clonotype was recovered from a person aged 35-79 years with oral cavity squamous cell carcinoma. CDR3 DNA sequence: TGTGCCAGCGGCCCCGGGGGGTCGGGCTATGGCTACACCTTC. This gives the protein CASGPGGSGYGYTF.